This T cell receptor (beta chain) comes out of a study of lymphopenia after photon versus proton radiotherapy. Germline assignment: CDR1 GTSNPN and CDR2 SVGIG (reference sequence). The CDR3 loop spans 15 amino acids. Trimming at V came to 4 bases and at J to 0 bases, leaving 3 bases not matched to a gene. As to this clone: Antigen specificity is unknown.

TCRdb's table, derived via immunoSEQ multiplex PCR, lists solely in-frame clones and lacks some. This repertoire shows approximately 20,000 clones, about nine tenths found once; its top ten account for approximately 9.4%. General study findings and limits: Post-nadir TCR diversity decline inversely tracked overall survival among those who died. Oligoclonal CD8+ Temra expansion after nadir drove photon patients' diversity drop. Under photons, naive T cells and diversity fell while effector/memory populations rose.

The chain couples TRBV30 to TRBJ2-1, with 10 bases that match TRBD2. The clonotype was recovered from a woman in her sixties or seventies with pancreatic cancer. Some clones in this sample may be carry-over from other donors' samples. The sequencing used peripheral blood, collected from a patient treated with proton-based radiotherapy. CDR3 in amino acids: CAWTRTSGSYNEQFF. As DNA, the CDR3 is TGTGCCTGGACCAGGACTAGCGGCTCCTACAATGAGCAGTTCTTC.